This T cell receptor beta chain was retrieved from a study of CD8+CD57+ T cells in acquired aplastic anemia. Genomic DNA constituted the template upon which TCR beta VDJ and CDR3 profiling was performed. Using its own MiXCR run on the reads, TCRdb lists one record per CDR3 protein. Altogether approximately 180,000 distinct CDR3 sequences are present, under 50% being singletons, with the ten largest covering roughly 2%. The study's findings and limits: Significant differences in CD8+ Simpson's diversity were not observed between patients and controls. Overlapping CD8+ CDR3 repertoires of patients and controls contained around 31 shared sequences.

Before being chosen for sequencing, patients had shown CD8+CD57+ cell expansion by flow cytometry. Severe acquired aplastic anemia was present in all patients. At blood sampling, none of the patients had yet received therapy. This clonotype has a count of ten or more. Its specificity is not known. This sequence originates from a human donor with aplastic anemia. Sequenced material: sorted CD4+, CD8+, or CD8+CD57+ T cells (not recorded which) from PBMCs.

The CDR3 DNA reads TGCGCCAGCAGCTTAGATCCCACCTACAATGATGGGCAGTTCTTC. Translating gives CASSLDPTYNDGQFF. J is TRBJ2-1 and V is TRBV5-1; D gene unclear. Trimming shortened V by 2 bases and J by 12 bases, and 21 bases separated the two germline ends. Germline CDR1 is SGHRS and CDR2 is YFSETQ. CDR3 size: 15 residues.